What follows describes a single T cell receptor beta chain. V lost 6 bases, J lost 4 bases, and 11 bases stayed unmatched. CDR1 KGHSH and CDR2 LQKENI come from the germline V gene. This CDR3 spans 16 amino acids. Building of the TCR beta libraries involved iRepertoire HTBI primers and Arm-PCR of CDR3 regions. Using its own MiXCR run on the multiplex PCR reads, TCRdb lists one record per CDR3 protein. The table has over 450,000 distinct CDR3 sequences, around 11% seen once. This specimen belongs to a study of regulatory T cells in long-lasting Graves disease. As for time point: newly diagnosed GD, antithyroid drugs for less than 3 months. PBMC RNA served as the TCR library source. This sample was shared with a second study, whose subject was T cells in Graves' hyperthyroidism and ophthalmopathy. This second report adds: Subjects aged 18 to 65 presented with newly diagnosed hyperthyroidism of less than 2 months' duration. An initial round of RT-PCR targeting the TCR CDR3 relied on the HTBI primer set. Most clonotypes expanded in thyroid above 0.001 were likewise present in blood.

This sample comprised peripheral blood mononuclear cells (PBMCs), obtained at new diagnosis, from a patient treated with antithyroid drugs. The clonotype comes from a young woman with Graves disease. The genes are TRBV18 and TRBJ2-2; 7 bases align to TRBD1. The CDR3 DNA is TGTGCCAGCTCCCGCGACAGGGCCCCCGGCACCGGGGAGCTGTTTTTT. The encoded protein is CASSRDRAPGTGELFF.